The rows below give T cell receptor beta chains drawn from one sample of a study of T-cell reconstitution after alpha-beta-depleted transplantation in children. MiXCR, run by TCRdb on the PCR reads, gives a single entry per CDR3 protein. Altogether 750,000 to 950,000 distinct CDR3 sequences are present, 16% being singletons, with the ten largest covering just under 5%. The sample consisted of PBMCs, mostly from graft donor cells, taken 360 days after TCRalphabeta/CD19-depleted stem cell transplant. The receptors originated from a male patient aged 10-17 years who had a stem cell transplant for acute lymphoblastic leukemia, so the T cells may come from the graft donor. Each CDR3 is given with its conserved first and last residue. The order of the fields is J gene, V gene, clone size, D gene, CDR3 DNA, CDR3 protein. A D gene is named only where the DNA matches it firmly. Clone size appears in some rows only: once, few, many, or a class for an expanded clone.

TRBJ2-1,TRBV4-1,NA,TRBD2,TGCGCCAGCAGCCAGGAGGGACTAGCGCAGTTCTTC,CASSQEGLAQFF
TRBJ1-6,TRBV10-3,many,TRBD1,TGTGCCATCAGTGGGGGGACAGGGAGTTCACCCCTCCACTTT,CAISGGTGSSPLHF
TRBJ2-1,TRBV12-3/TRBV12-4,many,TRBD2,TGTGCCAGCAGTTTAGGACTAGCGGGAGCCCATGAGCAGTTCTTC,CASSLGLAGAHEQFF
TRBJ1-6,TRBV5-1,many,NA,TGCGCCAGCAGCTTGGCCACGGGGTTGGACAATTCACCCCTCCACTTT,CASSLATGLDNSPLHF
TRBJ2-7,TRBV4-1,NA,NA,TGCGCCAGCAGCCCTTGGCAGGTGGACGGCTCTACCGAGCAGTACTTC,CASSPWQVDGSTEQYF
TRBJ2-7,TRBV5-1,few,NA,TGCGCCAGCAGCGGGCAGGGGGGGTCCTACGAGCAGTACTTC,CASSGQGGSYEQYF
TRBJ2-1,TRBV18,NA,NA,TGTGCCAGCTCCCCAGGGTATAATAATGAGCAGTTCTTC,CASSPGYNNEQFF
TRBJ2-7,TRBV7-9,few,TRBD1,TGTGCCAGCTTCCTGGGACAGGGAAGCTCCGAGCAGTACTTC,CASFLGQGSSEQYF
TRBJ2-1,TRBV28,NA,TRBD2,TGTGCCAGCACCCTTATAGCGGGAAACGGCTATGAGCAGTTCTTC,CASTLIAGNGYEQFF
TRBJ2-7,TRBV4-1,few,TRBD2,TGCGCCAGCAGCCAAGGGCCGACGGGAGGGCCCTACGAGCAGTACTTC,CASSQGPTGGPYEQYF
TRBJ2-5,TRBV28,NA,NA,TGTGCCAGCAGTTTAGGGTCGGGACAAAGGGGAAGAAAGACCCAGTACTTC,CASSLGSGQRGRKTQYF
TRBJ2-7,TRBV12-3/TRBV12-4,NA,NA,TGTGCCAGCAGTTTACGGAGGGGCCCTTCCTACGAGCAGTACTTC,CASSLRRGPSYEQYF
TRBJ2-7,TRBV5-1,many,NA,TGTGCCAGCAGCCGCACAGATTCCTACGAGCAGTACTTC,CASSRTDSYEQYF
TRBJ2-3,TRBV4-1,NA,TRBD2,TGCGCCAGCAGCCAGGTTCCCCCAGCGGGAGACACAGATACGCAGTATTTT,CASSQVPPAGDTDTQYF
TRBJ1-5,TRBV19,NA,TRBD1,TGTGCCAGTAGTATCTATCCGGGACAGCTTAGCAATCAGCCCCAGCATTTT,CASSIYPGQLSNQPQHF
TRBJ2-7,TRBV18,NA,TRBD2,TGTGCCAGCTCACCGTCGACTAGCGGAAATTACGAGCAGTACTTC,CASSPSTSGNYEQYF
TRBJ2-1,TRBV5-1,many,TRBD2,TGCGCCAGCCGCCCCGGGACTAGCGGCCTATCTTCCTACAATGAGCAGTTCTTC,CASRPGTSGLSSYNEQFF
TRBJ2-1,TRBV19,many,NA,TGTGCCAGTAGTGAGTGGCGGCTAGCGAGGAATGAGCAGTTCTTC,CASSEWRLARNEQFF
TRBJ2-7,TRBV11-2,NA,NA,TGTGCCAGCGGGGGATTGAGCTCCTACGAGCAGTACTTC,CASGGLSSYEQYF
TRBJ2-2,TRBV3-1,NA,NA,TGTGCCAGCAGCCAATTAGGGGAAAAGGGACTGACGTGCGGGGAGCTGTTTTTT,CASSQLGEKGLTCGELFF
TRBJ2-3,TRBV5-1,NA,NA,TGCGCCAGCAGCTTGGGTTTACCATCTAGCACAGATACGCAGTATTTT,CASSLGLPSSTDTQYF
TRBJ1-1,TRBV2,many,NA,TGTGCCAGCAGTGAACTTGACACTGAAGCTTTCTTT,CASSELDTEAFF
TRBJ2-1,TRBV4-1,few,TRBD2,TGCGCCAGCAGGGAGGGACTAGCGGGAGTTTACTACAATGAGCAGTTCTTC,CASREGLAGVYYNEQFF
TRBJ2-3,TRBV29-1,few,TRBD1,TGCAGCGCCACGACAGGGGACAACACAGATACGCAGTATTTT,CSATTGDNTDTQYF
TRBJ2-3,TRBV5-1,NA,TRBD2,TGCGCCAGCAGCTTGGCGGGAGGGACCACAGATACGCAGTATTTT,CASSLAGGTTDTQYF
TRBJ2-3,TRBV5-1,few,NA,TGCGCCAGCAGGGGGTTTAGCACAGATACGCAGTATTTT,CASRGFSTDTQYF
TRBJ2-7,TRBV5-1,NA,NA,TGCGCCAGCAGCGAGGGGAGAAGCTCCTACGAGCAGTACTTC,CASSEGRSSYEQYF
TRBJ2-2,TRBV5-1,few,NA,TGCGCCAGCCAAACTTCCGGGGAGCTGTTTTTT,CASQTSGELFF
TRBJ1-5,TRBV6-2/TRBV6-3,NA,NA,TGTGCCAGCAGTTATAGGGGTAGTAGCAATCAGCCCCAGCATTTT,CASSYRGSSNQPQHF
TRBJ2-2,TRBV6-5,few,NA,TGTGCCAGCAGTTACGGCGGGGCTAGCGCTAGCACCGGGGAGCTGTTTTTT,CASSYGGASASTGELFF
TRBJ2-5,TRBV4-1,NA,TRBD1,TGCGCCAGCAGCCAAGATCCAGGACAGGGGAGAGAGACCCAGTACTTC,CASSQDPGQGRETQYF
TRBJ1-1,TRBV11-2,NA,TRBD1,TGTGCCAGCAGCTCCCCTCGGGACAGGGCGAGAACTGAAGCTTTCTTT,CASSSPRDRARTEAFF